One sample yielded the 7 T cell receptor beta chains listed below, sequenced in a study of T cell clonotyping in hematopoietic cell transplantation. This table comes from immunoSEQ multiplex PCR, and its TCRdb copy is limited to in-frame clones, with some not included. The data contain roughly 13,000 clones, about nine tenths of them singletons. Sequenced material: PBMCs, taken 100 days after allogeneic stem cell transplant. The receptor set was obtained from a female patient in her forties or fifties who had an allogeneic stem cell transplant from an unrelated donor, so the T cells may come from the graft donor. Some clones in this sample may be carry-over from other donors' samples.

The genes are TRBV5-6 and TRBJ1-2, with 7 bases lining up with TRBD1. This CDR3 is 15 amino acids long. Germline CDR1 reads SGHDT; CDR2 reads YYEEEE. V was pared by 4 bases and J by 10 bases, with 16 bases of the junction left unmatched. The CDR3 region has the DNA TGTGCCAGCAGCCCGTATAAGACAGGGCGCAGGGACTACACCTTC. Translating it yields CASSPYKTGRRDYTF.

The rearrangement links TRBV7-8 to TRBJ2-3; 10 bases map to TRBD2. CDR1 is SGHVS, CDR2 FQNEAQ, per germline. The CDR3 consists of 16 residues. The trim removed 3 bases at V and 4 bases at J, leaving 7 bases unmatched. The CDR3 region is CASSLVAGGIADTQYF. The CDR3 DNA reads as TGTGCCAGCAGCTTGGTAGCGGGAGGTATCGCAGATACGCAGTATTTT.

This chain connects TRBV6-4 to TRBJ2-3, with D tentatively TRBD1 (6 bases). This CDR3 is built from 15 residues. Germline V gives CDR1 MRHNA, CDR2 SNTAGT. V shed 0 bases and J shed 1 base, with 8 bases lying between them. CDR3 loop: CASSDSPGGTDTQYF. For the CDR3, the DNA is TGTGCCAGCAGTGACTCGCCAGGGGGCACAGATACGCAGTATTTT.

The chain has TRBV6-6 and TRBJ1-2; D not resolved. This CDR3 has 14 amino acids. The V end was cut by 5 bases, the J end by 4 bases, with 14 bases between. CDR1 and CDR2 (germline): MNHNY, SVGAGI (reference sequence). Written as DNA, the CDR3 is TGTGCCAGCAGTCCCCGGTGGCTGGGCTATGGCTACACCTTC. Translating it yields CASSPRWLGYGYTF.

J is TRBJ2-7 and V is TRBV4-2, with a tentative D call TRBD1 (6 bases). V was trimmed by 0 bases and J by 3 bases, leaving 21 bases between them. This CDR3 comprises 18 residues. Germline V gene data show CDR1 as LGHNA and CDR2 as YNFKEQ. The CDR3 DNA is TGTGCCAGCAGCCAAGATCCTCTGGACAGCCACTTTCGCTACGAGCAGTACTTC. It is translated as CASSQDPLDSHFRYEQYF.

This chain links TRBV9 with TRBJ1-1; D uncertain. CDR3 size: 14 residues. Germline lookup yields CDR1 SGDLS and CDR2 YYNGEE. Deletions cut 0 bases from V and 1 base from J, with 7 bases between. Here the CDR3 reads CASSVVWENTEAFF. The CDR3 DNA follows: TGTGCCAGCAGCGTAGTTTGGGAGAACACTGAAGCTTTCTTT.

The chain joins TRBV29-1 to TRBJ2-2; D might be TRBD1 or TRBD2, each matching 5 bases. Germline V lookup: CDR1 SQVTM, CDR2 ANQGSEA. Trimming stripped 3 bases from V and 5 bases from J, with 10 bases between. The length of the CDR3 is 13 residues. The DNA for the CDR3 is TGCAGCGTTGATGGGGGTCGGACCGGGGAGCTGTTTTTT. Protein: CSVDGGRTGELFF.